Presented here are 32 T cell receptor beta chains from one specimen sequenced in a study of T cells in Graves' hyperthyroidism and ophthalmopathy. Regions amplified from RNA transcripts were the TCR beta CDR3 regions. An initial round of RT-PCR targeting the TCR CDR3 relied on the HTBI primer set. TCRdb re-analysed the multiplex PCR reads in MiXCR, keeping a single row per CDR3 protein. The sample comprises a few hundred thousand distinct CDR3 sequences, about 13% of which are singletons, and 5.3% rests with the top ten. Input material: blood. These receptors all come from a woman aged 18 to 35 with Graves' hyperthyroidism.

This clonotype was observed many times. V gene TRBV11-2 combines with J gene TRBJ2-3; 10 nucleotides agree with TRBD2. Germline loops: CDR1 SGHAT, CDR2 FQNNGV. The CDR3 extends over 15 amino acids. V lost 3 bases and J lost 6; bases outside the gene matches: 6. CDR3 sequence (DNA): TGTGCCAGCAGCTTGGGTCTAGCGGGAGTTGATACGCAGTATTTT. Protein: CASSLGLAGVDTQYF.

This clonotype was picked up many times. This rearrangement joins TRBV28 to TRBJ1-1; D is possibly TRBD1 (5 bases). In germline, CDR1 is MDHEN, CDR2 SYDVKM. CDR3 length equals 14 residues. V lost 9 bases and J 5 bases, leaving 19 bases between the germline ends. CDR3 in DNA: TGTGCCAGTAGCCGAGGGACGGGGATGACTGAAGCTTTCTTT. Amino acid sequence: CASSRGTGMTEAFF.

This clonotype was recorded at least ten times. The V gene is TRBV20-1, the J gene TRBJ2-3, with 13 positions matching TRBD2. J gave up 5 bases and V 4 bases, and 9 bases lay outside the gene matches. CDR3 length equals 16 residues. CDR1 and CDR2 (germline): DFQATT, SNEGSKA (reference sequence). CDR3 protein: CSANSGTSGTGDTQYF. In DNA, the CDR3 is TGCAGTGCTAACTCCGGGACTAGCGGGACGGGAGATACGCAGTATTTT.

The chain combines TRBV5-1 with TRBJ1-2, with a possible D match to TRBD1 (5 bases). This CDR3 is 13 amino acids long. Between the trimmed V and J ends, which lost 4 bases and 8 bases, there was a span of 15 bases. Germline V lookup: CDR1 SGHRS, CDR2 YFSETQ. The CDR3 nucleotides read TGCGCCAGCAGCGTCCAGGGTGTCGAAGGCTACACCTTC. Amino acid sequence: CASSVQGVEGYTF.

This chain links TRBV7-9 with TRBJ1-6; 8 bases are shared with TRBD1. In germline, CDR1 is SEHNR, CDR2 FQNEAQ (reference sequence). After removal of 5 bases from V and 5 bases from J, the junction contained 11 bases not matched to a gene. The CDR3 runs to 17 residues. CDR3 in amino acids: CASSPGPDRANNSPLHF. For the CDR3, the DNA is TGTGCCAGCAGCCCCGGACCGGACAGGGCGAATAATTCACCCCTCCACTTT.

This clonotype was counted once. The rearrangement links TRBV7-9 to TRBJ2-7; 7 bases align to TRBD2. Looked up from germline, CDR1 is SEHNR and CDR2 is FQNEAQ (reference sequence). V was clipped by 5 bases and J by 1 base; unmatched bases: 14. The CDR3 is made up of 17 amino acids. As DNA, the CDR3 is TGTGCCAGCAGCGCCCACCAGGGACTATCTACTTCCTACGAGCAGTACTTC. Translation gives CASSAHQGLSTSYEQYF.

This clonotype was detected ten times or more. V gene TRBV7-2 combines with J gene TRBJ1-2; D remains unclear. Germline CDR1 is SGHTA and CDR2 is FQGNSA. The CDR3 has 15 residues. V gave up 1 base and J gave up 4 bases, with 13 bases separating them. The CDR3 region has the DNA TGTGCCAGCAGCTTAGTAGAGGCAGGACCCTATGGCTACACCTTC. Amino acid sequence: CASSLVEAGPYGYTF.

The J gene is TRBJ2-5, the V gene TRBV29-1; 11 bases fit TRBD2. The germline CDR1 and CDR2 sequences are SQVTM and ANQGSEA. After removal of 7 bases from V and 5 bases from J, the junction contained 24 bases not matched to a gene. This CDR3 is 19 amino acids long. CDR3 residues: CSARDRILALAGGGETQYF. CDR3 sequence (DNA): TGCAGCGCCCGGGACAGAATTTTAGCCCTAGCGGGAGGTGGGGAGACCCAGTACTTC.

The rearrangement uses TRBV4-3 and TRBJ2-1; D remains ambiguous. The CDR3 has 14 residues. V was shortened by 3 bases and J by 4 bases, with 10 bases between the two germline ends. Germline V lookup: CDR1 LGHNA, CDR2 YSLEER. CDR3 amino acids: CASSHGLTYNEQFF. The CDR3 DNA sequence: TGCGCCAGCAGCCACGGTCTGACTTACAATGAGCAGTTCTTC.

There are many counts of this clonotype. The chain couples TRBV6-2 or TRBV6-3 to TRBJ2-1; 9 bases are shared with TRBD2. Germline V gene data show CDR1 as MNHEY and CDR2 as SVGEGT. V was clipped by 6 bases and J by 5 bases; unmatched bases: 5. There are 14 residues in the CDR3. CDR3: CASSRLAVNNEQFF. The CDR3 nucleotides read TGTGCCAGCAGCAGACTAGCGGTAAACAATGAGCAGTTCTTC.

Details on this clonotype: Being one base from a much bigger clone, this may be a read error. The chain joins TRBV20-1 to TRBJ2-1; the match to TRBD2 covers 9 bases. Trimming cost V 6 bases and J 6 bases; bases outside gene matches: 12. Germline CDR1 reads DFQATT; CDR2 reads SNEGSKA (reference sequence). This CDR3 comprises 15 residues. The CDR3 protein is CSATESASGVNEQFF. CDR3 nucleotide sequence: TGCAGTGCCACCGAGTCTGCTAGCGGGGTCAATGAGCAGTTCTTC.

This clonotype has at least ten counts. The chain is built from TRBV28 and TRBJ1-1; D is uncertain. The V and J ends lost 1 base and 11 bases respectively, with 11 bases between them. This CDR3 has 12 amino acids. Germline V lookup: CDR1 MDHEN, CDR2 SYDVKM. The CDR3 loop reads CASSLSRSRAFF. The CDR3 coding sequence is TGTGCCAGCAGTTTATCGAGGAGTCGGGCTTTCTTT.

This clonotype was counted ten times or more. The chain couples TRBV2 to TRBJ1-4, with D tentatively TRBD1 (5 bases). The CDR3 loop spans 13 amino acids. CDR1 is SNHLY, CDR2 FYNNEI, per germline. V dropped 0 bases and J dropped 13 bases, with 12 bases sitting between them. The CDR3 nucleotides read TGTGCCAGCAGTGAAGCAGGGGCGACTCGACTGTTTTTT. Translating it yields CASSEAGATRLFF.

This clonotype occurred a few times. The gene calls are TRBV5-6 and TRBJ2-1; tentatively, D is TRBD1 (6 bases). This CDR3 spans 13 amino acids. Trimming removed 3 bases at V and 13 bases at J, with 17 bases between. The germline V gene has CDR1 SGHDT and CDR2 YYEEEE. The CDR3 loop is CASSSLDQDRQFF. The CDR3 region has the DNA TGTGCCAGCAGCTCGTTGGATCAGGACAGACAGTTCTTC. Filled out from reference TRBV5-6 and TRBJ2-1, the complete variable domain reads DAGVTQSPTHLIKTRGQQVTLRCSPKSGHDTVSWYQQALGQGPQFIFQYYEEEERQRGNFPDRFSGHQFPNYSSELNVNALLLGDSALYLCASSSLDQDRQFFGPGTRLTVL.

V gene TRBV15 combines with J gene TRBJ2-5; unclear D gene. Trimming shortened V by 5 bases and J by 2 bases, and 3 bases separated the two germline ends. The CDR3 sequence is 11 residues long. Germline V lookup: CDR1 LNHNV, CDR2 YYDKDF (reference sequence). The CDR3 nucleotides read TGTGCCACCAGCTCTCAAGAGACCCAGTACTTC. It encodes CATSSQETQYF.

This sequence joins TRBV9 and TRBJ2-5, with 7 nucleotides matching TRBD2. J lost 7 bases, V lost 0 bases, and 6 bases had no gene match. The CDR3 is made up of 14 amino acids. Germline V lookup: CDR1 SGDLS, CDR2 YYNGEE. The CDR3 nucleotides are TGTGCCAGCAGCGTAGATCTAGCGGCAGGGACCCAGTACTTC. This codes for CASSVDLAAGTQYF.

This clonotype occurred many times. The chain recombines TRBV27 with TRBJ1-1, with TRBD1 identical over 7 bases. Trimming removed 6 bases from V and 4 bases from J; junction bases left unmatched: 8. The germline CDR1 and CDR2 sequences are MNHEY and SMNVEV (reference sequence). This CDR3 spans 14 amino acids. This chain's CDR3 is CASRSQGEGTEAFF. DNA of the CDR3: TGTGCCAGCAGATCTCAGGGGGAAGGCACTGAAGCTTTCTTT.

Only one count was recorded for this clonotype. This may arise from a read error, as a much more abundant clone is one base away. This rearrangement joins TRBV5-1 to TRBJ1-1, with D hard to call. The CDR3 is 13 residues long. Germline V gene sequence: CDR1 SGHRS, CDR2 YFSETQ. Between the trimmed V and J ends, which lost 0 bases and 4 bases, there was a span of 7 bases. Here the CDR3 DNA reads TGCGCCAGCAGCTTGGGTCAGGTCACTGAAGCTTTCTTT. It specifies CASSLGQVTEAFF.

The rearrangement links TRBV7-9 to TRBJ2-4, with D maybe TRBD1 (7 bases). V lost 4 bases, J lost 8 bases, and 24 bases lay in between. This CDR3 is built from 17 residues. In germline, CDR1 is SEHNR, CDR2 FQNEAQ (reference sequence). CDR3 residues: CASSSDRVRGVGDIQYF. The CDR3 bases are TGTGCCAGCAGCTCCGACAGGGTGCGCGGGGTGGGAGACATTCAGTACTTC.

This chain joins TRBV15 and TRBJ1-4; the D gene is possibly TRBD1 (5 bases). Germline CDR1 and CDR2: LNHNV and YYDKDF (reference sequence). This CDR3 is built from 15 residues. V was cut by 0 bases and J by 0 bases, with 5 bases left in between. In nucleotides, the CDR3 is TGTGCCACCAGCAGAGACAGGGCAACTAATGAAAAACTGTTTTTT. Its translation is CATSRDRATNEKLFF.

This clonotype was seen ten or more times. This rearrangement joins TRBV27 to TRBJ2-7; 10 nucleotides agree with TRBD1. Per germline, CDR1 MNHEY and CDR2 SMNVEV (reference sequence). With 6 bases clipped from V and 4 bases from J, the junction kept 9 bases outside the gene matches. The CDR3 sequence is 15 residues long. Here the CDR3 DNA reads TGTGCCAGCAGCCAGATGGGGGACAGGGGTTACGAGCAGTACTTC. As protein: CASSQMGDRGYEQYF.

This clonotype was detected only a few times. The gene calls are TRBV18 and TRBJ1-2; possibly TRBD1 for D (6 bases). CDR3 length: 17 residues. The V end was cut by 6 bases, the J end by 0 bases, with 20 bases between. The germline gives CDR1 KGHSH, CDR2 LQKENI. In DNA, the CDR3 is TGTGCCAGCTCCCCTCTTGTGGGGGCGCTGGCTAACTATGGCTACACCTTC. Translated, it gives CASSPLVGALANYGYTF.

The table lists this clonotype with many counts. The rearrangement joins TRBV3-1 to TRBJ2-1; D gene uncertain. Per the germline V gene, CDR1 is LGHDT and CDR2 is YNNKEL (reference sequence). The CDR3 consists of 14 residues. V gave up 1 base and J gave up 7 bases, with 11 bases separating them. For the CDR3, the DNA is TGTGCCAGCAGCCAAGCTGATGAATGGAATGAGCAGTTCTTC. Its translation is CASSQADEWNEQFF.

This clonotype was seen many times. This chain joins TRBV2 and TRBJ2-5, with 10 nucleotides matching TRBD1. With 1 base clipped from V and 5 bases from J, the junction kept 4 bases outside the gene matches. Germline V gene lookup returns CDR1 SNHLY and CDR2 FYNNEI. The CDR3 is 15 amino acids. Written as DNA, the CDR3 is TGTGCCAGCAGTGAAGGGGGACAGGGGTTGGAGACCCAGTACTTC. Its translation: CASSEGGQGLETQYF. Drawing the rest from reference TRBV2 and TRBJ2-5, the complete variable domain is EPEVTQTPSHQVTQMGQEVILRCVPISNHLYFYWYRQILGQKVEFLVSFYNNEISEKSEIFDDQFSVERPDGSNFTLKIRSTKLEDSAMYFCASSEGGQGLETQYFGPGTRLLVL.

As to this clonotype: A read error may produce the germline difference seen at one junction end. This chain connects TRBV28 to TRBJ1-4; tentative D call: TRBD1 (6 bases). This CDR3 contains 15 residues. CDR1 is MDHEN and CDR2 is SYDVKM in the germline V gene. This chain's CDR3 is CTSMGQGPANEKLFF. CDR3 DNA: TGTACCAGCATGGGACAAGGGCCGGCTAATGAAAAACTGTTTTTT. Based on the CDR3 plus reference TRBV28 and TRBJ1-4, the full variable domain is DVKVTQSSRYLVKRTGEKVFLECVQDMDHENMFWYRQDPGLGLRLIYFSYDVKMKEKGDIPEGYSVSREKKERFSLILESASTNQTSMYLCTSMGQGPANEKLFFGSGTQLSVL.

Ten or more counts support this clonotype. The chain has TRBV30 and TRBJ1-2; TRBD1 matches at 8 bases. V lost 2 bases, J lost 5 bases, and 4 bases stayed unmatched. CDR3 length: 13 residues. The germline gives CDR1 GTSNPN, CDR2 SVGIG (reference sequence). The CDR3 coding sequence is TGTGCCTGGAGTTCAGGGACAGGTTATGGCTACACCTTC. It codes for CAWSSGTGYGYTF.

This clonotype came up many times. The rearrangement links TRBV12-3 or TRBV12-4 to TRBJ2-1; TRBD2 matches 12 bases. V shed 6 bases and J 14 bases; nucleotides not matched to a gene: 11. This CDR3 comprises 14 residues. The CDR3 region is CASSLAGGPPREFF. CDR3 coding DNA: TGTGCCAGCAGCCTAGCGGGAGGGCCTCCGAGGGAGTTCTTC.

This clonotype was observed many times. The rearrangement joins TRBV11-2 to TRBJ1-1; no clear D. The germline CDR1 and CDR2 sequences are SGHAT and FQNNGV. There are 16 residues in the CDR3. Trimming shortened V by 5 bases and J by 0 bases, and 16 bases separated the two germline ends. The CDR3, as DNA: TGTGCCAGCAGCCTCCCCGCCGGACTGATGAACACTGAAGCTTTCTTT. Protein: CASSLPAGLMNTEAFF.

This clonotype was seen ten or more times. V usage is TRBV7-3 and J usage is TRBJ2-3, with TRBD1 identical over 7 bases. Germline CDR1 is SGHTA and CDR2 is FQGTGA. Losses at the gene ends were 4 bases for V and 4 bases for J; bases not matched to a gene: 5. The CDR3 sequence is 14 residues long. The CDR3 nucleotides are TGTGCCAGCAGCTCCCAGACAGGGTCAGATACGCAGTATTTT. Translating gives CASSSQTGSDTQYF.

Details on this clonotype: A much larger clone differs by one base, so this may be a read error. This chain connects TRBV12-3 or TRBV12-4 to TRBJ2-5; D may be TRBD1 or TRBD2 (5 bases each). Deletions cut 7 bases from V and 14 bases from J, with 20 bases between. The length of the CDR3 is 12 residues. The CDR3 sequence: CASTRSGAPPYF. As DNA, the CDR3 is TGTGCCAGCACCCGCTCCGGGGCACCGCCCTACTTC.

This rearrangement joins TRBV10-3 to TRBJ1-5; D gene ambiguous. Trimming removed 0 bases at V and 3 bases at J, with 15 bases between. CDR3 length: 17 residues. Germline V CDR1 and CDR2: ENHRY, SYGVKD. Here the CDR3 reads CAISESSGGRDNQPQHF. CDR3 nucleotides: TGTGCCATCAGTGAGTCTAGCGGAGGTCGGGACAATCAGCCCCAGCATTTT.

This clonotype was recorded a few times. This chain connects TRBV18 to TRBJ2-7, with TRBD1 matching 7 bases. Trimming removed 5 bases from V and 1 base from J; junction bases left unmatched: 8. The CDR3 sequence is 15 residues long. CDR1 KGHSH and CDR2 LQKENI come from the germline V gene. The CDR3 DNA reads as TGTGCCAGCTCAAGTCGACAGGGTGGTTCCTACGAGCAGTACTTC. Translation gives CASSSRQGGSYEQYF.